This T cell receptor (beta chain) was found in a study of cytomegalovirus exposure and HLA in healthy donors. About the study: An analysis done earlier identified some 120 million unique TCR beta sequences from approximately 170 million T cells. Ancestry clustering placed more than 65% of 350 to 500 genotyped donors in the Caucasian-associated cluster.

Study-wide results and caveats: Researchers reported in a later analysis that a missense DCLRE1C variant was tied to TCR beta V- and J-gene trimming. In a later analysis, HLA-associated TCR beta chains were more clonally expanded than equally common others.

The length of the CDR3 is 16 residues. The trim removed 2 bases at V and 3 bases at J, leaving 9 bases unmatched. The germline V gene encodes CDR1 SGHDT and CDR2 YYEEEE. The PCR made use of 60 Vbeta and 13 Jbeta primers. Method: immunoSEQ multiplex PCR; TCRdb's copy keeps in-frame clones and lacks some. The data hold 100,000 to 150,000 clones, with 70% to 75% observed a single time. Note on this clone: Its antigen is not identified.

The receptor's source is a male donor in good health and CMV-seronegative. The sequencing input was PBMCs. The chain links TRBV5-6 to TRBJ2-7; 9 bases line up with TRBD1. As DNA, the CDR3 is TGTGCCAGCAGCTTACAGGGGGCGCGATTAGTCTACGAGCAGTACTTC. This encodes CASSLQGARLVYEQYF.